One sample yielded the 32 T cell receptor beta chains listed below, sequenced in a study of human T cells and chemical hapten exposure. TCRdb used MiXCR to reprocess the RACE reads, holding one entry per CDR3 protein. In the table there are tens of thousands of distinct CDR3 sequences, 4% to 4.5% of which are singletons. Described time point: healthy volunteer bleed at 2 weeks. Someone pulled total RNA out of unfractionated whole blood. The specimen sequenced was whole blood. The receptors stem from a human donor in good health. Some clones in this sample may be carry-over from other donors' samples.

This clonotype showed up many times. The chain links TRBV9 to TRBJ2-2; 7 bases align to TRBD2. CDR3 length: 20 amino acids. Looked up from germline, CDR1 is SGDLS and CDR2 is YYNGEE. V was clipped by 4 bases and J by 3 bases; unmatched bases: 21. CDR3 in amino acids: CASSPSLWGGGSRDTGELFF. In DNA, the CDR3 is TGTGCCAGCAGCCCGTCTTTGTGGGGCGGCGGGAGCCGGGACACCGGGGAGCTGTTTTTT. Full variable domain (outside the CDR3, taken from reference TRBV9 and TRBJ2-2): DSGVTQTPKHLITATGQRVTLRCSPRSGDLSVYWYQQSLDQGLQFLIQYYNGEERAKGNILERFSAQQFPDLHSELNLSSLELGDSALYFCASSPSLWGGGSRDTGELFFGEGSRLTVL.

This clonotype was observed at least ten times. The chain has TRBV5-6 and TRBJ1-3; 7 bases match TRBD1. The CDR3 runs to 12 residues. The germline gives CDR1 SGHDT, CDR2 YYEEEE. With V trimmed by 4 bases and J by 9 bases, 4 bases remained unmatched. The CDR3 DNA follows: TGTGCCAGCAGCCGCAGGGGGAGCACCATATATTTT. The encoded protein is CASSRRGSTIYF. Full variable domain (rest looked up from reference TRBV5-6 and TRBJ1-3): DAGVTQSPTHLIKTRGQQVTLRCSPKSGHDTVSWYQQALGQGPQFIFQYYEEEERQRGNFPDRFSGHQFPNYSSELNVNALLLGDSALYLCASSRRGSTIYFGEGSWLTVV.

This clonotype was detected only a few times. The chain has TRBV28 and TRBJ2-7; D remains ambiguous. With 3 bases removed from V and 2 bases from J, the gap between germline ends came to 14 bases. The CDR3 sequence is 15 residues long. Looked up from germline, CDR1 is MDHEN and CDR2 is SYDVKM. The DNA of the CDR3 is TGTGCCAGCAGTTTTGCCGCTGGATCGACCTACGAGCAGTACTTC. This encodes CASSFAAGSTYEQYF.

This clonotype occurred many times. V is TRBV7-2 and J is TRBJ2-4; D is unresolved. Germline assignment: CDR1 SGHTA and CDR2 FQGNSA. The ends were cut back, 5 bases at V and 2 bases at J, with 13 bases in the middle. There are 15 residues in the CDR3. The CDR3 DNA reads TGTGCCAGCAGCCCCGCTATTGGGCCCAAAAACATTCAGTACTTC. It encodes CASSPAIGPKNIQYF.

The chain is built from TRBV12-3 or TRBV12-4 and TRBJ1-5, with D hard to call. Trimming cost V 3 bases and J 7 bases, with 13 bases left between them. This CDR3 comprises 14 residues. For the CDR3, the DNA is TGTGCCAGCAGTTTCGGCGTAGAATCACAGCCCCAGCATTTT. Residues: CASSFGVESQPQHF.

This clonotype was seen many times. The rearrangement uses TRBV29-1 and TRBJ1-5, with TRBD1 matching over 7 bases. Trimming took 3 bases from V and 5 from J; bases not matched to a gene: 10. The CDR3 totals 15 residues. Per the germline V gene, CDR1 is SQVTM and CDR2 is ANQGSEA. The CDR3 here is CSVDLRDRDHQPQHF. The DNA of the CDR3 is TGCAGCGTTGACCTCCGGGACAGAGACCATCAGCCCCAGCATTTT.

This clonotype has only a few counts. The CDR3 DNA sequence: TGTGCCAGTAGTTCCCGGGACCTGTTGCGGCCCAAGACCCAGTACTTC. Protein: CASSSRDLLRPKTQYF. The V and J genes are TRBV19 and TRBJ2-5, with D perhaps being TRBD1 or TRBD2 (5 bases each). Germline CDR1 LNHDA, CDR2 SQIVND (reference sequence). The V and J ends lost 5 bases and 6 bases respectively, with 22 bases between them. The CDR3 spans 16 residues.

The V call is TRBV5-6, the J call TRBJ2-7; a weak D match, TRBD1 (6 bases). The germline V gene encodes CDR1 SGHDT and CDR2 YYEEEE. V lost 1 base to trimming and J lost 1 base, with 12 bases between them. This CDR3 is built from 15 residues. CDR3 protein: CASSLHRDTSYEQYF. The CDR3 region has the DNA TGTGCCAGCAGCTTGCACCGGGACACTTCCTACGAGCAGTACTTC.

The chain has TRBV28 and TRBJ1-2; 7 bases align to TRBD1. V lost 5 bases and J lost 4; bases outside the gene matches: 19. There are 18 residues in the CDR3. CDR1 is MDHEN, CDR2 SYDVKM, per germline. CDR3 DNA: TGTGCCAGCAGTCCCAAGGTGCGAAGGAACAGGGGAGGCTATGGCTACACCTTC. Amino acids: CASSPKVRRNRGGYGYTF.

This clonotype was recorded at least ten times. The V gene is TRBV5-1, the J gene TRBJ2-3, with D possibly matching TRBD1 (6 bases). V dropped 1 base and J dropped 3 bases, with 24 bases sitting between them. CDR1 and CDR2 (germline): SGHRS, YFSETQ. This CDR3 contains 19 residues. CDR3 coding DNA: TGCGCCAGCAGCTTGAGCCCTTTTTCGGCAGGGGTAGGGACAGATACGCAGTATTTT. Its translation is CASSLSPFSAGVGTDTQYF.

This clonotype was picked up many times. The chain recombines TRBV12-3 or TRBV12-4 with TRBJ1-1; no clear D. V was trimmed by 3 bases and J by 1 base, leaving 6 bases between them. This CDR3 contains 13 residues. CDR3 sequence (DNA): TGTGCCAGCAGTTTGAAAGCGAACACTGAAGCTTTCTTT. Its protein is CASSLKANTEAFF.

This clonotype showed up many times. CDR3 protein: CASSLLNLGGTEAFF. Written as DNA, the CDR3 is TGCGCCAGCAGCTTGTTAAACCTCGGGGGAACTGAAGCTTTCTTT. This chain links TRBV5-1 with TRBJ1-1; maybe TRBD1 (5 bases). V was clipped by 1 base and J by 5 bases, with 15 bases between them. CDR3 length: 15 amino acids. Germline CDR1 reads SGHRS; CDR2 reads YFSETQ.

This clonotype was seen many times. V usage is TRBV5-1 and J usage is TRBJ1-1; no clear D. CDR3 length: 14 residues. V was shortened by 0 bases and J by 7 bases, with 13 bases between the two germline ends. Per the germline V gene, CDR1 is SGHRS and CDR2 is YFSETQ. The CDR3 coding sequence is TGCGCCAGCAGCTTGGCCGGAGGGCTTGGTGAAGCTTTCTTT. Protein sequence: CASSLAGGLGEAFF.

This clonotype occurred many times. CDR3 DNA: TGTGCCAGCAGCGGAACAAGAGATTATGGCTACACCTTC. It yields the protein CASSGTRDYGYTF. The rearrangement joins TRBV9 to TRBJ1-2; D gene uncertain. Germline CDR1 SGDLS, CDR2 YYNGEE. Trimming took off 3 bases at V and 5 bases at J, with 11 bases between the two ends. This CDR3 has 13 residues. Supplemented by reference TRBV9 and TRBJ1-2, the full variable domain reads DSGVTQTPKHLITATGQRVTLRCSPRSGDLSVYWYQQSLDQGLQFLIQYYNGEERAKGNILERFSAQQFPDLHSELNLSSLELGDSALYFCASSGTRDYGYTFGSGTRLTVV.

The chain employs TRBV11-2 and TRBJ2-3, with 12 bases identical to TRBD2. The CDR3 is made up of 18 amino acids. Germline loops: CDR1 SGHAT, CDR2 FQNNGV. J gave up 5 bases and V 1 base, and 10 bases lay outside the gene matches. CDR3 loop: CASSLGSSGRASGDTQYF. CDR3 DNA sequence: TGTGCCAGCAGCTTAGGCTCTAGCGGGAGGGCCAGTGGAGATACGCAGTATTTT.

V gene TRBV28 combines with J gene TRBJ2-3; D call uncertain. Trimming cost V 5 bases and J 1 base, with 19 bases left between them. CDR3 size: 17 residues. CDR1 is MDHEN, CDR2 SYDVKM, per germline. The CDR3 DNA follows: TGTGCCAGCAGTCCTCCCAAGTCGTCGCTGGGCACAGATACGCAGTATTTT. It encodes CASSPPKSSLGTDTQYF. Full variable domain (rest looked up from reference TRBV28 and TRBJ2-3): DVKVTQSSRYLVKRTGEKVFLECVQDMDHENMFWYRQDPGLGLRLIYFSYDVKMKEKGDIPEGYSVSREKKERFSLILESASTNQTSMYLCASSPPKSSLGTDTQYFGPGTRLTVL.

This clonotype was counted ten times or more. V and J are TRBV5-5 and TRBJ2-7; 11 positions agree with TRBD2. CDR1 and CDR2 from the germline V gene are SGHKS and YYEKEE (reference sequence). This CDR3 spans 14 amino acids. V dropped 3 bases and J dropped 3; count of bases not matched to a gene: 2. CDR3 amino acids: CASSSSGRIYEQYF. The CDR3 nucleotides read TGTGCCAGCAGCTCTAGCGGGAGGATCTACGAGCAGTACTTC.

The rearrangement joins TRBV20-1 to TRBJ2-3; 7 bases match TRBD2. Germline assignment: CDR1 DFQATT and CDR2 SNEGSKA (reference sequence). CDR3 size: 13 residues. After removal of 6 bases from V and 4 bases from J, the junction contained 7 bases not matched to a gene. The CDR3 nucleotides are TGCAGTGCAAGGGGCGGGAGCGCAGATACGCAGTATTTT. Translation: CSARGGSADTQYF.

At least ten counts were recorded for this clonotype. The chain joins TRBV2 to TRBJ2-3; D is undetermined. This CDR3 contains 12 residues. V lost 3 bases, J lost 7 bases, and 8 bases lay in between. Looked up from germline, CDR1 is SNHLY and CDR2 is FYNNEI. The CDR3, as DNA: TGTGCCAGCAGTGATGACGATCATACGCAGTATTTT. This sequence encodes CASSDDDHTQYF.

The chain is built from TRBV9 and TRBJ2-7; 10 nucleotides match TRBD2. Germline V gene lookup returns CDR1 SGDLS and CDR2 YYNGEE. CDR3 size: 14 residues. Germline trimming cut 0 bases from V and 3 bases from J; bases unmatched to any gene: 0. The CDR3 DNA reads as TGTGCCAGCAGCGTAGCTAGCGGGGGCTACGAGCAGTACTTC. Its protein product is CASSVASGGYEQYF.

V gene TRBV3-1 combines with J gene TRBJ2-7, with D possibly being TRBD2 (5 bases). The germline V gene encodes CDR1 LGHDT and CDR2 YNNKEL (reference sequence). The CDR3 contains 12 residues. V was pared by 5 bases and J by 7 bases, with 12 bases between. CDR3 nucleotides: TGTGCCAGCAGCTATCGCCCGGGGGAGCAGTACTTC. Amino acids: CASSYRPGEQYF.

A few counts support this clonotype. The gene calls are TRBV5-1 and TRBJ2-2; D is uncertain. V lost 4 bases and J 0 bases, leaving 1 base between the germline ends. CDR1 is SGHRS and CDR2 is YFSETQ in the germline V gene. The CDR3 is 12 residues long. In nucleotides, the CDR3 is TGCGCCAGCAGCGCGAACACCGGGGAGCTGTTTTTT. Translated: CASSANTGELFF. The full variable domain, with the rest looked up from reference TRBV5-1 and TRBJ2-2, is KAGVTQTPRYLIKTRGQQVTLSCSPISGHRSVSWYQQTPGQGLQFLFEYFSETQRNKGNFPGRFSGRQFSNSRSEMNVSTLELGDSALYLCASSANTGELFFGEGSRLTVL.

CDR3 in DNA: TGTGCCAGCAGACCCCGGGAGTACACCGGGGAGCTGTTTTTT. Protein: CASRPREYTGELFF. V and J are TRBV12-3 or TRBV12-4 and TRBJ2-2; the D gene is possibly TRBD2 (6 bases). This CDR3 has 14 amino acids. V gave up 6 bases and J gave up 3 bases, with 11 bases separating them.

The sample holds many counts of this clonotype. The gene calls are TRBV20-1 and TRBJ2-1; TRBD2 matches 15 bases. Trimming took 0 bases from V and 9 from J; bases not matched to a gene: 6. The CDR3 covers 16 residues. The germline gives CDR1 DFQATT, CDR2 SNEGSKA (reference sequence). The CDR3: CSAREEGTSGRSEQFF. DNA of the CDR3: TGCAGTGCTAGAGAGGAAGGGACTAGCGGGAGGTCTGAGCAGTTCTTC.

This chain links TRBV6-5 with TRBJ2-3, with D perhaps given as TRBD1 or TRBD2 (5 bases each). This CDR3 comprises 16 residues. CDR1 MNHEY and CDR2 SVGAGI come from the germline V gene. With 2 bases removed from V and 4 bases from J, the gap between germline ends came to 16 bases. The CDR3 coding sequence is TGTGCCAGCAGTTACGTCCCGGGGCCCAGGGCAGATACGCAGTATTTT. Its translation: CASSYVPGPRADTQYF.

This clonotype was found a few times. V usage is TRBV25-1 and J usage is TRBJ2-7, with D uncertain. V gave up 4 bases and J gave up 4 bases, with 11 bases separating them. The CDR3 loop spans 13 amino acids. Germline V gene data show CDR1 as MGHDK and CDR2 as SYGVNS. Here the CDR3 DNA reads TGTGCCAGCAGTGGCCTAGGTTGGTACGAGCAGTACTTC. This translates into CASSGLGWYEQYF.

The rearrangement uses TRBV7-2 and TRBJ2-5; TRBD1 or TRBD2 may be the D gene (6 bases each). The CDR3 runs 16 residues. Germline-derived CDR1 and CDR2 are SGHTA and FQGNSA. Trimming removed 6 bases at V and 5 bases at J, with 22 bases between. Here the CDR3 DNA reads TGTGCCAGCAGTCCCCTACGAGGGGGGATCGGGGAGACCCAGTACTTC. Translation: CASSPLRGGIGETQYF.

This clonotype was recorded at least ten times. V gene TRBV20-1 combines with J gene TRBJ2-2; 9 positions match TRBD2. Per the germline V gene, CDR1 is DFQATT and CDR2 is SNEGSKA (reference sequence). The CDR3 is 16 amino acids. Trimming cost V 0 bases and J 7 bases; bases outside gene matches: 9. The CDR3 protein is CSARDRGSGRIGELFF. CDR3 nucleotide sequence: TGCAGTGCTAGAGACCGGGGTAGCGGGAGAATCGGGGAGCTGTTTTTT.

This clonotype occurred many times. CDR3 DNA: TGTGCCAGCAGTTTACGCCAGATCTATAATTCACCCCTCCACTTT. Its translation is CASSLRQIYNSPLHF. The chain has TRBV28 and TRBJ1-6; D not resolved. Trimming cost V 2 bases and J 3 bases, with 8 bases left between them. CDR1 MDHEN and CDR2 SYDVKM come from the germline V gene. The CDR3 runs 15 residues.

This clonotype was observed many times. The chain links TRBV19 to TRBJ2-7, with 7 bases matching TRBD1. J was trimmed by 2 bases and V by 3 bases; bases with no gene match: 10. The CDR3 sequence is 16 residues long. Per germline, CDR1 LNHDA and CDR2 SQIVND (reference sequence). The CDR3 is CASSIRPGQSPYEQYF. The CDR3 nucleotides are TGTGCCAGTAGTATTCGCCCGGGACAGAGTCCCTACGAGCAGTACTTC.

The sample holds many counts of this clonotype. This sequence joins TRBV3-1 and TRBJ1-2, with D perhaps TRBD1 (5 bases). V was trimmed by 4 bases and J by 2 bases, leaving 20 bases between them. The CDR3 is 17 amino acids. The germline CDR1 and CDR2 sequences are LGHDT and YNNKEL (reference sequence). The CDR3 protein is CASSPTMGPGRNYGYTF. The CDR3 DNA reads TGTGCCAGCAGCCCAACGATGGGTCCAGGGAGGAACTATGGCTACACCTTC. Together with reference TRBV3-1 and TRBJ1-2, the CDR3 gives the full variable domain: DTAVSQTPKYLVTQMGNDKSIKCEQNLGHDTMYWYKQDSKKFLKIMFSYNNKELIINETVPNRFSPKSPDKAHLNLHINSLELGDSAVYFCASSPTMGPGRNYGYTFGSGTRLTVV.

This clonotype has a count of ten or more. The chain combines TRBV28 with TRBJ2-1; D gene uncertain. Per germline, CDR1 MDHEN and CDR2 SYDVKM. The CDR3 covers 11 residues. With 4 bases removed from V and 10 bases from J, the gap between germline ends came to 8 bases. The CDR3 DNA follows: TGTGCCAGCAGTTCCCTTGTCGAGCAGTTCTTC. Translated, it gives CASSSLVEQFF.